This T cell receptor (beta chain) was observed in a study of long-term antiretroviral therapy in people with HIV. Whole-study findings and limits: HIV repertoire CDR3 lengths ranged less widely than those of controls.

Run at survey level, the immunoSEQ assay was version v3.0. TCRdb's copy holds only in-frame clones and misses some; the assay was immunoSEQ multiplex PCR. This table holds 6,500 to 8,500 clones, approximately 79% found once. Per donor, at least one pre-ART and at least two post-ART PBMC samples were obtained. It was in the United States that all participants with HIV were treated. This clone has a single count. The antigen is not known. The origin of this receptor is a man aged 35 to 55 with HIV. Sequences were derived from unsorted PBMCs, sampled 1.1 years after starting antiretroviral therapy.

The CDR3 nucleotides are TGTGCCAGCAGCCCAGAGGGTACTGGGGCCAACGTCCTGACTTTC. Its protein product is CASSPEGTGANVLTF. The chain has TRBV9 and TRBJ2-6; a possible D gene is TRBD2 (5 bases). Per germline, CDR1 SGDLS and CDR2 YYNGEE. V lost 4 bases to trimming and J lost 2 bases, with 10 bases between them. This CDR3 has 15 amino acids.